The 30 T cell receptor beta chains reported below all come from one sample, sequenced in a study of shared clonotypes between healthy human individuals. The assay was immunoSEQ multiplex PCR, and TCRdb's table has in-frame clones only and misses some. The sample shows approximately 2.3 million clones, more than 85% of them seen only once. Sequenced material: naive CD4+ T cells from PBMCs. Subset meaning: CD45RA+ positively selected. These receptor sequences come from a man aged 18 to 30 in good health. Some clones in this sample may be carry-over from other donors' samples.

To note about this clone: The same CDR3 can be traced to other DNA sequences in this sample. V is TRBV28 and J is TRBJ1-5; no firm D call. Per germline, CDR1 MDHEN and CDR2 SYDVKM. Trimming removed 3 bases from V and 9 bases from J, with 6 bases in between. This CDR3 has 11 residues. Here the CDR3 DNA reads TGTGCCAGCAGTTTCCGGGGGCCCCAGCATTTT. This sequence encodes CASSFRGPQHF.

With respect to this clone: Relative to the germline gene, one junction end is altered; a read error may explain this. The J gene is TRBJ1-1, the V gene TRBV18, with 8 positions matching TRBD1. Looked up from germline, CDR1 is KGHSH and CDR2 is LQKENI. The CDR3 consists of 15 residues. The CDR3 sequence: CASSPRTGRRTEAFF. The CDR3 coding sequence is TGTGCCAGCTCCCCACGGACAGGGAGAAGGACTGAAGCTTTCTTT.

The chain carries TRBV30 and TRBJ1-1; TRBD1 is a possible D gene (5 bases). Per the germline V gene, CDR1 is GTSNPN and CDR2 is SVGIG (reference sequence). The CDR3 is 12 residues long. V lost 3 bases, J lost 7 bases, and 12 bases lay in between. CDR3 nucleotides: TGTGCCTGGAGCGGTGGGACGGGTGAAGCTTTCTTT. It encodes CAWSGGTGEAFF.

CDR3 in DNA: TGTGCCTGCCGGACAGGGGAGCTCGAAAAACTGTTTTTT. Protein: CACRTGELEKLFF. The J gene is TRBJ1-4, the V gene TRBV28; 9 nucleotides align to TRBD1. V trimming: 11 bases; J trimming: 8 bases; junction bases outside the gene matches: 9. CDR1 and CDR2 (germline): MDHEN, SYDVKM. The CDR3 has 13 residues.

The chain has TRBV5-1 and TRBJ2-3; D tentatively fits TRBD1 or TRBD2 (5 bases each). Trimming pared 4 bases from V and 0 bases from J, leaving 21 bases between. Germline CDR1 is SGHRS and CDR2 is YFSETQ. This CDR3 comprises 18 residues. Here the CDR3 DNA reads TGCGCCAGCAGCCCCGGTCGTGGGGGAACCCCAAGCACAGATACGCAGTATTTT. Translated: CASSPGRGGTPSTDTQYF.

The V gene is TRBV7-2, the J gene TRBJ2-7, with TRBD2 matching over 12 bases. V trimming: 2 bases; J trimming: 0 bases; junction bases outside the gene matches: 8. The CDR3 is 18 residues long. CDR1 and CDR2 (germline): SGHTA, FQGNSA. CDR3 sequence: CASSLRSLAGGPSYEQYF. The CDR3 coding sequence is TGTGCCAGCAGCTTAAGGTCGCTAGCGGGAGGGCCCTCCTACGAGCAGTACTTC.

This chain joins TRBV7-3 and TRBJ2-7; no reliable D call. Germline loops: CDR1 SGHTA, CDR2 FQGTGA. V lost 4 bases and J lost 2, with 9 bases in between. This CDR3 region has 13 residues. The CDR3 reads CASSSDPTYEQYF. The DNA for the CDR3 is TGTGCCAGCAGCTCTGACCCGACCTACGAGCAGTACTTC.

CDR3 region: CASSLDPGSSYEQYF. The CDR3 DNA follows: TGTGCCAGCTCCCTGGACCCAGGGTCTTCCTACGAGCAGTACTTC. V and J are TRBV18 and TRBJ2-7; possibly TRBD1 for D (5 bases). The CDR3 consists of 15 residues. The V end was cut by 6 bases, the J end by 1 base, with 16 bases between. Germline values: CDR1 KGHSH, CDR2 LQKENI.

Regarding this clone: Other nucleotide sequences from this sample produce the same CDR3. The chain has TRBV9 and TRBJ2-1; 14 nucleotides agree with TRBD2. The V segment lost 2 bases and the J segment 8 bases; nucleotides outside the gene matches: 3. Germline V gives CDR1 SGDLS, CDR2 YYNGEE. The length of the CDR3 is 15 residues. CDR3 DNA sequence: TGTGCCAGCAGCGTCGGGACTAGCGGGAGCTATGAGCAGTTCTTC. Protein product: CASSVGTSGSYEQFF.

V usage is TRBV28 and J usage is TRBJ2-1; the D gene is possibly TRBD2 (5 bases). Germline CDR1 MDHEN, CDR2 SYDVKM. The CDR3 spans 15 residues. Deletions cut 6 bases from V and 0 bases from J, with 12 bases between. CDR3 residues: CASSRDTSSYNEQFF. The CDR3 DNA sequence: TGTGCCAGCAGCCGCGACACTAGCTCCTACAATGAGCAGTTCTTC.

The DNA of the CDR3 is TGTGCCAGCAAACAAACGGGACAGAGTCTAGTTGGGCAGTTCTTC. Translated, it gives CASKQTGQSLVGQFF. The chain uses TRBV6-5 and TRBJ2-1; 7 bases map to TRBD1. J was trimmed by 12 bases and V by 7 bases; bases with no gene match: 18. Per germline, CDR1 MNHEY and CDR2 SVGAGI. The CDR3 contains 15 residues.

The chain carries TRBV6-5 and TRBJ2-7; D might be TRBD1 or TRBD2, each matching 5 bases. With 0 bases removed from V and 4 bases from J, the gap between germline ends came to 10 bases. Per the germline V gene, CDR1 is MNHEY and CDR2 is SVGAGI. The CDR3 sequence is 14 residues long. CDR3 in DNA: TGTGCCAGCAGTTACTCGGGGGTCCGTTACGAGCAGTACTTC. Translation: CASSYSGVRYEQYF.

CDR3 in DNA: TGTGCCAGCAGTTCGGAGGGTTCGCTTTCTGGGGCCAACGTCCTGACTTTC. Its translation: CASSSEGSLSGANVLTF. This chain uses TRBV27 with TRBJ2-6; D perhaps matches TRBD2 (6 bases). V lost 4 bases to trimming and J lost 1 base, with 14 bases between them. The CDR3 spans 17 residues. Germline V gene lookup returns CDR1 MNHEY and CDR2 SMNVEV (reference sequence).

This chain links TRBV5-1 with TRBJ2-3; D tentatively fits TRBD1 or TRBD2 (6 bases each). Germline loops: CDR1 SGHRS, CDR2 YFSETQ. V lost 3 bases and J 11 bases, leaving 25 bases between the germline ends. This CDR3 has 16 amino acids. The CDR3 DNA is TGCGCCAGCAGCTCCTCTAGCGAGCCGGGAGTGGGACAGCAGTATTTT. It encodes CASSSSSEPGVGQQYF.

This chain uses TRBV5-1 with TRBJ1-1; D is possibly TRBD1 (5 bases). This CDR3 contains 15 residues. V lost 6 bases, J lost 0 bases, and 15 bases lay in between. Germline values: CDR1 SGHRS, CDR2 YFSETQ. CDR3 coding DNA: TGCGCCAGCACCCGGATGGGACCGATGAACACTGAAGCTTTCTTT. Residues: CASTRMGPMNTEAFF.

A word on this clone: A much larger clone differs by one base, so this may be a read error. V and J are TRBV28 and TRBJ2-1, with D uncertain. The germline V and J ends were trimmed by 4 bases and 0 bases, with 4 bases remaining between them. The CDR3 covers 13 residues. CDR1 MDHEN and CDR2 SYDVKM come from the germline V gene. CDR3 coding DNA: TGTGCCAGCAGTTCGAGCTCCTACAATGAGCAGTTCTTC. This gives the protein CASSSSSYNEQFF.

A note on this clone: In the same sample, other DNA sequences code for this CDR3. This chain uses TRBV5-4 with TRBJ2-3; 7 bases align to TRBD2. The CDR3 has 14 residues. Germline trimming cut 0 bases from V and 4 bases from J; bases unmatched to any gene: 2. Germline CDR1 SGHNT, CDR2 YYREEE (reference sequence). CDR3 nucleotide sequence: TGTGCCAGCAGCTTGGGAGGGAGGGCAGATACGCAGTATTTT. Translation: CASSLGGRADTQYF.

The rearrangement uses TRBV5-1 and TRBJ2-5, with 12 bases aligning to TRBD1. CDR3 length: 13 residues. Losses at the gene ends were 4 bases for V and 13 bases for J; bases not matched to a gene: 8. Germline values: CDR1 SGHRS, CDR2 YFSETQ. The chain's CDR3 is CASSVLGQGAMYF. The CDR3 DNA reads TGCGCCAGCAGCGTGCTGGGACAGGGGGCGATGTACTTC.

Concerning this clone: This specimen includes other DNA sequences encoding the same CDR3. The V call is TRBV5-1, the J call TRBJ1-1; 9 bases are a match to TRBD1. Germline assignment: CDR1 SGHRS and CDR2 YFSETQ. V lost 3 bases, J lost 5 bases, and 5 bases stayed unmatched. The CDR3 has 14 amino acids. The CDR3 DNA is TGCGCCAGCAGCTCCCAGGGGACAGGGACTGAAGCTTTCTTT. It yields the protein CASSSQGTGTEAFF.

In its sample, this clone was seen once. This chain connects TRBV7-9 to TRBJ1-5; D remains ambiguous. Per the germline V gene, CDR1 is SEHNR and CDR2 is FQNEAQ (reference sequence). V lost 2 bases, J lost 1 base, and 9 bases lay in between. The length of the CDR3 is 15 residues. Here the CDR3 DNA reads TGTGCCAGCAGCTTATCAGGCCCGAGCAATCAGCCCCAGCATTTT. Translating it yields CASSLSGPSNQPQHF.

The rearrangement joins TRBV28 to TRBJ2-7, with TRBD2 matching 9 bases. Germline lookup yields CDR1 MDHEN and CDR2 SYDVKM. Losses at the gene ends were 3 bases for V and 0 bases for J; bases not matched to a gene: 6. This CDR3 is built from 16 residues. CDR3 in amino acids: CASSLMTSGFSYEQYF. CDR3 nucleotide sequence: TGTGCCAGCAGTTTGATGACTAGCGGATTCTCCTACGAGCAGTACTTC.

This chain joins TRBV5-1 and TRBJ1-6; a weak D match, TRBD1 (5 bases). Germline V gene lookup returns CDR1 SGHRS and CDR2 YFSETQ. V lost 0 bases and J 7 bases, leaving 8 bases between the germline ends. The CDR3 is made up of 14 amino acids. CDR3 amino acids: CASSLGDLNSPLHF. The CDR3 DNA is TGCGCCAGCAGCTTGGGGGACCTAAATTCACCCCTCCACTTT.

The gene calls are TRBV25-1 and TRBJ2-2; 8 nucleotides agree with TRBD2. The germline V gene has CDR1 MGHDK and CDR2 SYGVNS. The J segment lost 3 bases and the V segment lost 8 bases, leaving 11 bases of the junction unmatched. This CDR3 region has 16 residues. The DNA of the CDR3 is TGTGCCAGCCAACGACCGGGACTAGGGTACACCGGGGAGCTGTTTTTT. Its translation: CASQRPGLGYTGELFF.

The chain recombines TRBV30 with TRBJ2-3, with 9 positions matching TRBD2. Germline CDR1 is GTSNPN and CDR2 is SVGIG (reference sequence). The V gene end was trimmed by 3 bases and the J gene end by 4 bases; junction bases not matched to a gene: 5. The CDR3 length is 14 residues. CDR3 DNA sequence: TGTGCCTGGAGGCGCGGGGGGGGCGCAGATACGCAGTATTTT. Amino acids: CAWRRGGGADTQYF.

This chain uses TRBV27 with TRBJ2-7; a possible D gene is TRBD2 (6 bases). The V end lost 2 bases, the J end lost 1 base, and 9 bases lay between the germline ends. This CDR3 is built from 14 residues. Germline-derived CDR1 and CDR2 are MNHEY and SMNVEV (reference sequence). In DNA form, the CDR3 reads TGTGCCAGCAGTTTAAAAGGGAGGTCCTACGAGCAGTACTTC. Its translation is CASSLKGRSYEQYF.

This clone was observed a few times. V is TRBV6-5 and J is TRBJ1-1; D unresolved. There are 13 residues in the CDR3. Trimming stripped 4 bases from V and 3 bases from J, with 9 bases between. The germline gives CDR1 MNHEY, CDR2 SVGAGI. CDR3 sequence (DNA): TGTGCCAGCAGTTCCCCTTTGGACACTGAAGCTTTCTTT. It is translated as CASSSPLDTEAFF.

The rearrangement links TRBV7-2 to TRBJ2-1, with TRBD2 as a possible D gene (5 bases). CDR3 length: 12 residues. Trimming cost V 6 bases and J 12 bases, with 15 bases left between them. The germline V gene encodes CDR1 SGHTA and CDR2 FQGNSA. DNA for the CDR3: TGTGCCAGCAGTTTATTACTAGAGGGGCAGTTCTTC. Residues: CASSLLLEGQFF.

In nucleotides, the CDR3 is TGCGCCAGCAGCATGGAAGTTGCAACTAATGAAAAACTGTTTTTT. It specifies CASSMEVATNEKLFF. This chain connects TRBV5-1 to TRBJ1-4; D is undetermined. The V end was cut by 4 bases, the J end by 0 bases, with 10 bases between. The germline V gene has CDR1 SGHRS and CDR2 YFSETQ. This CDR3 region has 15 residues. The full variable domain, in which reference TRBV5-1 and TRBJ1-4 provide the parts outside the CDR3, is KAGVTQTPRYLIKTRGQQVTLSCSPISGHRSVSWYQQTPGQGLQFLFEYFSETQRNKGNFPGRFSGRQFSNSRSEMNVSTLELGDSALYLCASSMEVATNEKLFFGSGTQLSVL.

This chain joins TRBV6-1 and TRBJ2-7; TRBD1 is a possible D gene (6 bases). The CDR3 covers 11 residues. V dropped 5 bases and J dropped 7 bases, with 9 bases sitting between them. Germline loops: CDR1 MNHNS, CDR2 SASEGT. The DNA for the CDR3 is TGTGCCAGCAGTAAACAGGGAGAGCAGTACTTC. It encodes CASSKQGEQYF.

This clone has more than one count but fewer than ten. The sample contains more than one DNA sequence encoding this CDR3. The chain uses TRBV5-1 and TRBJ2-5, with 16 bases identical to TRBD2. Germline V gene sequence: CDR1 SGHRS, CDR2 YFSETQ. J was trimmed by 2 bases and V by 4 bases; bases with no gene match: 2. This CDR3 is built from 16 residues. CDR3 coding DNA: TGCGCCAGCAGCCTGGGACTAGCGGGAGGGCAAGAGACCCAGTACTTC. Translating gives CASSLGLAGGQETQYF.